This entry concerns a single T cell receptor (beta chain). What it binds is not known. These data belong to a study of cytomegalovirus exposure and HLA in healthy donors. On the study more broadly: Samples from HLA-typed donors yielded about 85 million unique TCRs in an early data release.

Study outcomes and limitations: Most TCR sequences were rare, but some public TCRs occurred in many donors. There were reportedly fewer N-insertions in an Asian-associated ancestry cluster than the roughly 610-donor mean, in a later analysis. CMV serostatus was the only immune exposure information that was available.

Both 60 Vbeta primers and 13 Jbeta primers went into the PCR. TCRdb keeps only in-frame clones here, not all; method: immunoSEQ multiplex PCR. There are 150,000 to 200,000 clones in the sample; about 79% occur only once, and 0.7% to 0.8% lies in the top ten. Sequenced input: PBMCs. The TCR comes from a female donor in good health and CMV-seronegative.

The CDR3 sequence is CASSRQGASIHEQYF. The CDR3 nucleotides read TGTGCCAGCTCCAGACAGGGGGCCAGTATCCACGAGCAGTACTTC. The V gene is TRBV18, the J gene TRBJ2-7; 10 nucleotides align to TRBD1. This CDR3 region has 15 residues. CDR1 KGHSH and CDR2 LQKENI come from the germline V gene. V shed 6 bases, J shed 5 bases, and the junction held 10 bases outside the gene matches.